The 24 T cell receptor beta chains below all came from one sample that was sequenced in a study of T cell responses to AZD1222 COVID-19 vaccine (dated by TCRdb to about 2021). The meaning of the sample's time point label: about 28 days (+/-7) after the second vaccine dose. Library preparation used the immunoSEQ multiplex PCR assay. What TCRdb holds here is the immuneACCESS table cut down to in-frame rearrangements. Part of the clones is not present; checked against another copy, under half of the missing clones reflect an unresolved V gene, and the others are unexplained. This sample gives roughly 130,000 clones in total; around nine tenths of them show up just once. Of the sample, about 4% falls within the top ten clones. Sequencing used peripheral blood, obtained 28 days after the second AZD1222 dose. These receptors all stem from an adult who received the AZD1222 COVID-19 vaccine.

The chain employs TRBV7-6 and TRBJ1-4; D gene ambiguous. V was pared by 4 bases and J by 0 bases, with 12 bases between. The CDR3 totals 16 residues. Germline V lookup: CDR1 SGHVS, CDR2 FNYEAQ. This CDR3 is CASSSSERATNEKLFF. The DNA of the CDR3 is TGTGCCAGCAGCTCCTCTGAGCGTGCAACTAATGAAAAACTGTTTTTT.

The rearrangement links TRBV6-2 or TRBV6-3 to TRBJ1-2; tentative D call: TRBD1 (5 bases). Germline V gene data show CDR1 as MNHEY and CDR2 as SVGEGT. The CDR3 has 13 amino acids. V was clipped by 6 bases and J by 1 base, with 9 bases between them. This CDR3 reads CASSLGDNYGYTF. The CDR3 DNA sequence: TGTGCCAGCAGCTTGGGGGATAACTATGGCTACACCTTC.

This clone has only one observation. The J gene is TRBJ2-7, the V gene TRBV20-1, with no clear D. CDR1 is DFQATT, CDR2 SNEGSKA, per germline (reference sequence). Deletions cut 3 bases from V and 4 bases from J, with 7 bases between. This CDR3 has 11 amino acids. The chain's CDR3 is CSASYGYEQYF. The CDR3 DNA reads as TGCAGTGCTAGTTATGGTTACGAGCAGTACTTC.

The V gene is TRBV7-9, the J gene TRBJ1-4; D remains ambiguous. CDR1 is SEHNR and CDR2 is FQNEAQ in the germline V gene (reference sequence). Between the trimmed V and J ends, which lost 3 bases and 4 bases, there was a span of 9 bases. CDR3 size: 14 residues. The CDR3 DNA sequence: TGTGCCAGCAGCTTGAGACAAGATAATGAAAAACTGTTTTTT. The encoded protein is CASSLRQDNEKLFF.

This clone was seen a single time. The J gene is TRBJ2-1, the V gene TRBV13; D gene ambiguous. CDR1 is PRHDT and CDR2 is FYEKMQ in the germline V gene (reference sequence). V lost 0 bases, J lost 9 bases, and 6 bases lay in between. This CDR3 spans 12 amino acids. CDR3 sequence: CASSLGGGEQFF. Written as DNA, the CDR3 is TGTGCCAGCAGCTTAGGCGGTGGTGAGCAGTTCTTC. Full variable domain (rest looked up from reference TRBV13 and TRBJ2-1): AAGVIQSPRHLIKEKRETATLKCYPIPRHDTVYWYQQGPGQDPQFLISFYEKMQSDKGSIPDRFSAQQFSDYHSELNMSSLELGDSALYFCASSLGGGEQFFGPGTRLTVL.

This chain joins TRBV11-1 and TRBJ2-7; perhaps TRBD1 as D (5 bases). Germline values: CDR1 SGHAT, CDR2 FQDESV (reference sequence). The germline V and J ends were trimmed by 9 bases and 3 bases, with 9 bases remaining between them. The CDR3 extends over 11 amino acids. Here the CDR3 reads CASGANYEQYF. CDR3 DNA: TGTGCCAGTGGGGCCAACTACGAGCAGTACTTC. Filled out from reference TRBV11-1 and TRBJ2-7, the complete variable domain reads EAEVAQSPRYKITEKSQAVAFWCDPISGHATLYWYRQILGQGPELLVQFQDESVVDDSQLPKDRFSAERLKGVDSTLKIQPAELGDSAMYLCASGANYEQYFGPGTRLTVT.

The count of this clone is one. This chain joins TRBV11-2 and TRBJ1-3, with D possibly being TRBD1 (5 bases). Trimming took 5 bases from V and 0 from J, leaving 23 bases between them. Germline assignment: CDR1 SGHAT and CDR2 FQNNGV. The CDR3 sequence is 19 residues long. CDR3 sequence reads: CASSLRGGQGLVSGNTIYF. The DNA of the CDR3 is TGTGCCAGCAGCCTACGGGGTGGGCAGGGCCTTGTCTCTGGAAACACCATATATTTT.

The genes are TRBV14 and TRBJ1-2; no reliable D call. Germline assignment: CDR1 SGHDN and CDR2 FVKESK. This CDR3 is built from 14 residues. Trimming pared 1 base from V and 1 base from J, leaving 7 bases between. The CDR3 here is CASSQVNSNYGYTF. Written as DNA, the CDR3 is TGTGCCAGCAGCCAAGTTAACAGTAACTATGGCTACACCTTC.

The J gene is TRBJ2-7, the V gene TRBV18; D might be TRBD1 or TRBD2, each matching 6 bases. The CDR3 is 15 amino acids. Looked up from germline, CDR1 is KGHSH and CDR2 is LQKENI. V was clipped by 3 bases and J by 1 base, with 13 bases between them. CDR3 DNA: TGTGCCAGCTCACCGGCGGGACATAGTTCCTACGAGCAGTACTTC. Translated, it gives CASSPAGHSSYEQYF.

The chain employs TRBV21-1 and TRBJ1-2. TRBV21-1 is a listed pseudogene. The CDR3 runs 15 residues. The CDR3 region is CASSKEACRGPGYTF. In nucleotides, the CDR3 is TGTGCCAGCAGCAAAGAAGCGTGCCGAGGGCCTGGCTACACCTTC.

This clone was observed once. The CDR3 spells CASSEWNRASYGYTF. CDR3 DNA: TGTGCCAGCAGTGAATGGAACAGGGCGAGTTATGGCTACACCTTC. The rearrangement joins TRBV6-1 to TRBJ1-2; a possible D gene is TRBD1 (6 bases). V was trimmed by 2 bases and J by 5 bases, leaving 15 bases between them. This CDR3 is built from 15 residues. Germline V gives CDR1 MNHNS, CDR2 SASEGT.

The chain links TRBV14 to TRBJ2-7; TRBD2 is a possible D gene (6 bases). This CDR3 spans 17 amino acids. V dropped 4 bases and J dropped 1 base, with 20 bases sitting between them. The germline gives CDR1 SGHDN, CDR2 FVKESK. As DNA, the CDR3 is TGTGCCAGCAGCCCTTTAGGGAAACGGGGACTTTCCTACGAGCAGTACTTC. It translates to CASSPLGKRGLSYEQYF.

V and J are TRBV2 and TRBJ1-3; a weak D match, TRBD1 (5 bases). The CDR3 is 17 amino acids. The V end lost 6 bases, the J end lost 0 bases, and 18 bases lay between the germline ends. Germline V gene data show CDR1 as SNHLY and CDR2 as FYNNEI. This CDR3 is CASRAPGFLSSGNTIYF. For the CDR3, the DNA is TGTGCCAGCAGGGCTCCAGGGTTCCTGAGCTCTGGAAACACCATATATTTT.

The rearrangement links TRBV13 to TRBJ2-7; 13 bases map to TRBD2. The CDR3 loop spans 18 amino acids. Germline-derived CDR1 and CDR2 are PRHDT and FYEKMQ (reference sequence). Trimming cost V 1 base and J 3 bases; bases outside gene matches: 9. In DNA form, the CDR3 reads TGTGCCAGCAGCTTAGCCCCCAGGACTAGCGGGAGCCTCTACGAGCAGTACTTC. This sequence encodes CASSLAPRTSGSLYEQYF.

The rearrangement joins TRBV19 to TRBJ2-2; D is unresolved. Trimming left V 2 bases short and J 10 bases short, with 11 bases between. This CDR3 is built from 13 residues. The V gene's germline CDR1 is LNHDA and CDR2 SQIVND (reference sequence). CDR3 residues: CASSIWAYEELFF. CDR3 nucleotides: TGTGCCAGTAGTATATGGGCCTACGAGGAGCTGTTTTTT.

The chain uses TRBV7-9 and TRBJ2-1; 12 bases match TRBD1. The CDR3 is 14 amino acids. V shed 7 bases, J shed 8 bases, and the junction held 6 bases outside the gene matches. Germline V lookup: CDR1 SEHNR, CDR2 FQNEAQ (reference sequence). CDR3 DNA sequence: TGTGCCAGCACCTCCGGGACAGGGGGCCATGAGCAGTTCTTC. It specifies CASTSGTGGHEQFF.

The rearrangement links TRBV6-5 to TRBJ2-1; 9 bases fit TRBD2. V was clipped by 7 bases and J by 4 bases; unmatched bases: 5. This CDR3 has 14 amino acids. CDR1 and CDR2 from the germline V gene are MNHEY and SVGAGI. In nucleotides, the CDR3 is TGTGCCAGCACCCAGAGCGGGAGGTACAATGAGCAGTTCTTC. Amino acid sequence: CASTQSGRYNEQFF.

Only a few counts were recorded for this clone. J is TRBJ2-7 and V is TRBV6-6; no clear D. V was trimmed by 6 bases and J by 6 bases, leaving 15 bases between them. CDR1 and CDR2 (germline): MNHNY, SVGAGI (reference sequence). The CDR3 is 13 residues long. The CDR3 sequence: CASSRDVLAEQYF. The CDR3 DNA reads as TGTGCCAGCAGCCGCGATGTCTTGGCCGAGCAGTACTTC.

This sequence joins TRBV9 and TRBJ2-7; the D gene is possibly TRBD1 (7 bases). In germline, CDR1 is SGDLS, CDR2 YYNGEE. The length of the CDR3 is 14 residues. V was trimmed by 3 bases and J by 6 bases, leaving 16 bases between them. CDR3 region: CASSAQGGYGEQYF. The CDR3 DNA sequence: TGTGCCAGCAGCGCTCAGGGGGGATACGGCGAGCAGTACTTC.

The J gene is TRBJ2-2, the V gene TRBV5-5, with TRBD2 matching over 9 bases. Germline V gives CDR1 SGHKS, CDR2 YYEKEE (reference sequence). This CDR3 is 16 amino acids long. With 5 bases clipped from V and 6 bases from J, the junction kept 11 bases outside the gene matches. The CDR3: CASSRLALAGPGELFF. CDR3 bases: TGTGCCAGCAGTCGCTTAGCACTAGCGGGCCCCGGGGAGCTGTTTTTT.

Only a few counts were recorded for this clone. V gene TRBV3-1 (or the pseudogene TRBV3-2) combines with J gene TRBJ1-3; D is ambiguous. V was clipped by 3 bases and J by 0 bases, with 12 bases between them. This CDR3 has 16 amino acids. Germline loops: CDR1 LGHDT, CDR2 YNNKEL (reference sequence). The CDR3 DNA follows: TGTGCCAGCAGCCACGTCAGGTCCTCCTCTGGAAACACCATATATTTT. It is translated as CASSHVRSSSGNTIYF.

The chain joins TRBV7-2 to TRBJ1-1, with 7 bases aligning to TRBD1. The CDR3 consists of 14 residues. Losses at the gene ends were 4 bases for V and 1 base for J; bases not matched to a gene: 3. The germline CDR1 and CDR2 sequences are SGHTA and FQGNSA. The DNA for the CDR3 is TGTGCCAGCAGCTACCGACAGGGGAACACTGAAGCTTTCTTT. It yields the protein CASSYRQGNTEAFF.

The V call is TRBV4-3, the J call TRBJ1-1, with unresolved D. The CDR3 is 15 amino acids. Germline CDR1 is LGHNA and CDR2 is YSLEER. V lost 1 base and J 3 bases, leaving 12 bases between the germline ends. The CDR3: CASSQAPGRDTEAFF. CDR3 in DNA: TGCGCCAGCAGCCAAGCCCCGGGTAGGGACACTGAAGCTTTCTTT.

The chain recombines TRBV7-3 with TRBJ2-2, with TRBD2 as a possible D gene (5 bases). Trimming shortened V by 0 bases and J by 2 bases, and 7 bases separated the two germline ends. Germline V gene lookup returns CDR1 SGHTA and CDR2 FQGTGA. This CDR3 is 15 amino acids long. CDR3 DNA sequence: TGTGCCAGCAGCTTAACGGGAGTTAACACCGGGGAGCTGTTTTTT. Protein: CASSLTGVNTGELFF.